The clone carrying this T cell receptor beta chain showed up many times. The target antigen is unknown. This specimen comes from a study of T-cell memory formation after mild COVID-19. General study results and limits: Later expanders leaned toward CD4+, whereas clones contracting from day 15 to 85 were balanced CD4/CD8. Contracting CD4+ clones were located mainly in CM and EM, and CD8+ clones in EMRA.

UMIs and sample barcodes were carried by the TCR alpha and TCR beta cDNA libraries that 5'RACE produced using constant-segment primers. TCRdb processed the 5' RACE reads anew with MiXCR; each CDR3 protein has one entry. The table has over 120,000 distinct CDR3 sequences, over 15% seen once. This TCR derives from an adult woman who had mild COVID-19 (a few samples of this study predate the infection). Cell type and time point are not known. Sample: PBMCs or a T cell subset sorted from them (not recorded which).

Written as DNA, the CDR3 is TGTGCCAGCAGCCCCACAGGGTCGACTGAAGCTTTCTTT. It is translated as CASSPTGSTEAFF. The chain combines TRBV6-5 with TRBJ1-1; maybe TRBD1 (6 bases). CDR3 length equals 13 residues. CDR1 MNHEY and CDR2 SVGAGI come from the germline V gene. Trimming took off 6 bases at V and 5 bases at J, with 13 bases between the two ends.